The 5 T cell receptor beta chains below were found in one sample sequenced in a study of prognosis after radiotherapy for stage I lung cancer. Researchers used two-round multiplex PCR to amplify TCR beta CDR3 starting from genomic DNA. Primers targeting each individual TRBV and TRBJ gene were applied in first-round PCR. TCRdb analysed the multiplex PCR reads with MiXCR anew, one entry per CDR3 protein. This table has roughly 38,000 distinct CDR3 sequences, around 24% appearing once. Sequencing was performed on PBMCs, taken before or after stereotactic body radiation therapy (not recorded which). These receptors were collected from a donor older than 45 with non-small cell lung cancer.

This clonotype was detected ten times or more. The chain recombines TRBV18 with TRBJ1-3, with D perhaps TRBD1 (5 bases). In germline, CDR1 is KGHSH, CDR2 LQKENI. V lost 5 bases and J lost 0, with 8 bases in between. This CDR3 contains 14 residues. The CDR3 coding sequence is TGTGCCAGCTCAGACAGTGCCTCTGGAAACACCATATATTTT. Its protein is CASSDSASGNTIYF.

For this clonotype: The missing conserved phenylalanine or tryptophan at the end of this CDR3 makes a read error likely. The CDR3 DNA sequence: TGTGCCAGCAGCAGTTCGGGGGCCGCCACTGAAGCTTTCCTT. Encoded protein: CASSSSGAATEAFL. V is TRBV3-1 and J is TRBJ1-1; D perhaps matches TRBD1 (6 bases). The V gene's germline CDR1 is LGHDT and CDR2 YNNKEL (reference sequence). V was cut by 5 bases and J by 4 bases, with 14 bases left in between. The CDR3 sequence is 14 residues long.

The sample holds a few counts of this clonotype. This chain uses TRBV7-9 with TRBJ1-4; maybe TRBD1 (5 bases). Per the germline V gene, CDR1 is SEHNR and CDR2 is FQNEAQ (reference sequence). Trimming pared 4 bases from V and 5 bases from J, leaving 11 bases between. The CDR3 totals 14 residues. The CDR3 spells CASSSGGGNEKLFF. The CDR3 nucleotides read TGTGCCAGCAGCTCCGGGGGGGGGAATGAAAAACTGTTTTTT. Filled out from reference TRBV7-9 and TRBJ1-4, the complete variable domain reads DTGVSQNPRHKITKRGQNVTFRCDPISEHNRLYWYRQTLGQGPEFLTYFQNEAQLEKSRLLSDRFSAERPKGSFSTLEIQRTEQGDSAMYLCASSSGGGNEKLFFGSGTQLSVL.

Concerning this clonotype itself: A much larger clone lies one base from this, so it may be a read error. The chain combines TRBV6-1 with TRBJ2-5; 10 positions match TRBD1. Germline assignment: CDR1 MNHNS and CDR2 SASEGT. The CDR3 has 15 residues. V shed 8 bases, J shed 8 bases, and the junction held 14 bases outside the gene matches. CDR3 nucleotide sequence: TGTGCCAGCGGAAGACAGGGGGCGATCTTCGATACCCAGTACTTC. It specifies CASGRQGAIFDTQYF.

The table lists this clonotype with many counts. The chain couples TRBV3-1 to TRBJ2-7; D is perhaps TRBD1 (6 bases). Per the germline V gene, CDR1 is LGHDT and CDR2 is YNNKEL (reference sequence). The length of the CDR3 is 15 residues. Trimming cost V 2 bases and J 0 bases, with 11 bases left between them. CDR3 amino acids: CASSQPGQVSYEQYF. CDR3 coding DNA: TGTGCCAGCAGCCAACCGGGACAAGTCTCCTACGAGCAGTACTTC.